The 32 T cell receptor beta chains below all came from one sample that was sequenced in a study of cytomegalovirus exposure and HLA in healthy donors. Primers included in the PCR were 60 Vbeta and 13 Jbeta primers. Profiled with immunoSEQ multiplex PCR; TCRdb holds only in-frame clones, not every one. Found here are over 100,000 clones, approximately 80% of them singletons; the top ten hold 22%. Sample: PBMCs. These receptors were collected from a man aged 25-45 years in good health and CMV-seropositive.

The chain couples TRBV25-1 to TRBJ2-5, with D possibly TRBD1 on 6 matching bases. Trimming stripped 1 base from V and 4 bases from J, with 13 bases between. In germline, CDR1 is MGHDK, CDR2 SYGVNS. CDR3 length: 15 residues. CDR3 in DNA: TGTGCCAGCAGTGAATGGACAGATAGTTTAGAGACCCAGTACTTC. Translating gives CASSEWTDSLETQYF.

This clone was seen a single time. The chain recombines TRBV9 with TRBJ1-2; TRBD1 matches at 8 bases. The length of the CDR3 is 14 residues. Germline loops: CDR1 SGDLS, CDR2 YYNGEE. The V segment lost 4 bases and the J segment 2 bases; nucleotides outside the gene matches: 4. The CDR3 is CASSTTGANYGYTF. As DNA, the CDR3 is TGTGCCAGCAGCACGACAGGGGCCAACTATGGCTACACCTTC.

This chain uses TRBV4-2 with TRBJ1-2, with a tentative D call TRBD1 (5 bases). The germline gives CDR1 LGHNA, CDR2 YNFKEQ. The CDR3 spans 15 residues. The V gene lost 1 base and the J gene lost 8 bases, with 17 bases spanning the gap. Here the CDR3 DNA reads TGTGCCAGCAGCCAAGGGGGGGACCTAAGAGGCGGCTACACCTTC. This translates into CASSQGGDLRGGYTF.

The genes are TRBV30 and TRBJ1-2; no clear D gene. From germline, CDR1 is GTSNPN and CDR2 SVGIG (reference sequence). V was shortened by 7 bases and J by 4 bases, with 13 bases between the two germline ends. The CDR3 loop spans 12 amino acids. CDR3 nucleotide sequence: TGTGCCTCCCATTCCATCAGCTATGGCTACACCTTC. Translation gives CASHSISYGYTF.

The V and J genes are TRBV18 and TRBJ2-5, with TRBD1 matching 7 bases. Germline CDR1 and CDR2: KGHSH and LQKENI. The trim removed 2 bases at V and 5 bases at J, leaving 5 bases unmatched. The CDR3 is 14 residues long. CDR3 coding DNA: TGTGCCAGCTCACCAATGAGACAGGGTGAGACCCAGTACTTC. Encoded protein: CASSPMRQGETQYF.

This sequence joins TRBV13 and TRBJ1-2; no clear D gene. The CDR3 covers 16 residues. Trimming removed 0 bases at V and 3 bases at J, with 14 bases between. Looked up from germline, CDR1 is PRHDT and CDR2 is FYEKMQ (reference sequence). CDR3 protein: CASSLGLGGIDYGYTF. The CDR3 coding sequence is TGTGCCAGCAGCTTAGGCCTGGGAGGGATCGACTATGGCTACACCTTC.

This chain connects TRBV18 to TRBJ1-1; D perhaps matches TRBD1 (6 bases). Trimming pared 2 bases from V and 2 bases from J, leaving 15 bases between. The CDR3 loop spans 16 amino acids. Germline V gene lookup returns CDR1 KGHSH and CDR2 LQKENI. CDR3 nucleotide sequence: TGTGCCAGCTCACCAGGGACACCGAGGATTAACACTGAAGCTTTCTTT. Translated, it gives CASSPGTPRINTEAFF. The whole variable domain, filled in from reference TRBV18 and TRBJ1-1, reads NAGVMQNPRHLVRRRGQEARLRCSPMKGHSHVYWYRQLPEEGLKFMVYLQKENIIDESGMPKERFSAEFPKEGPSILRIQQVVRGDSAAYFCASSPGTPRINTEAFFGQGTRLTVV.

There are a few counts of this clone. The CDR3 DNA sequence: TGTGCCAGCAGCTTAAGAATTGGGGCGGAAGATACGCAGTATTTT. It codes for CASSLRIGAEDTQYF. The J gene is TRBJ2-3, the V gene TRBV11-2; D is possibly TRBD1 (5 bases). Trimming shortened V by 2 bases and J by 5 bases, and 14 bases separated the two germline ends. The CDR3 extends over 15 amino acids. Germline CDR1 and CDR2: SGHAT and FQNNGV.

The chain has TRBV11-2 and TRBJ2-2; D is perhaps TRBD2 (5 bases). The CDR3 has 15 amino acids. The V and J ends lost 1 base and 3 bases respectively, with 9 bases between them. Germline CDR1 SGHAT, CDR2 FQNNGV. This chain's CDR3 is CASSLGVGDTGELFF. Here the CDR3 DNA reads TGTGCCAGCAGCTTAGGTGTCGGGGACACCGGGGAGCTGTTTTTT. Using reference TRBV11-2 and TRBJ2-2 for the parts outside the CDR3, the full variable domain is EAGVAQSPRYKIIEKRQSVAFWCNPISGHATLYWYQQILGQGPKLLIQFQNNGVVDDSQLPKDRFSAERLKGVDSTLKIQPAKLEDSAVYLCASSLGVGDTGELFFGEGSRLTVL.

This chain links TRBV27 with TRBJ2-7; D is possibly TRBD2 (6 bases). V was cut by 5 bases and J by 6 bases, with 23 bases left in between. The germline V gene encodes CDR1 MNHEY and CDR2 SMNVEV (reference sequence). The CDR3 has 16 residues. The CDR3 DNA is TGTGCCAGCAGTCGGGGCGGGGATATCAAGTTTCGCGAGCAGTACTTC. This encodes CASSRGGDIKFREQYF.

The rearrangement joins TRBV19 to TRBJ1-2, with 7 bases aligning to TRBD1. Germline assignment: CDR1 LNHDA and CDR2 SQIVND (reference sequence). This CDR3 is built from 17 residues. The junction had 16 bases not matched to a gene; V was cut back by 6 bases and J by 3 bases. CDR3 DNA sequence: TGTGCCAGTAGCATGGGCGTAAGGGGGCTTGCGGACTATGGCTACACCTTC. It encodes CASSMGVRGLADYGYTF.

CDR3 sequence (DNA): TGTGCCAGCAGTTATGCGGCAGGGAGGGCCTATGGCTACACCTTC. Protein sequence: CASSYAAGRAYGYTF. The V call is TRBV6-5, the J call TRBJ1-2; the D gene is possibly TRBD1 (5 bases). The length of the CDR3 is 15 residues. Germline lookup yields CDR1 MNHEY and CDR2 SVGAGI. V was shortened by 3 bases and J by 4 bases, with 15 bases between the two germline ends.

This sequence joins TRBV29-1 and TRBJ1-2, with D perhaps TRBD1 (6 bases). Germline CDR1 is SQVTM and CDR2 is ANQGSEA. The germline V and J ends were trimmed by 5 bases and 6 bases, with 13 bases remaining between them. The CDR3 runs 12 residues. The CDR3 region has the DNA TGCAGCGTTACACAGGGTGGCGATGGCTACACCTTC. Its translation is CSVTQGGDGYTF.

With respect to this clone: The same CDR3 arises from other DNA sequences in this sample as well. In DNA form, the CDR3 reads TGTGCCAGCAGCTTGTATAGCGGCGGGCGCACAGATACGCAGTATTTT. Translating gives CASSLYSGGRTDTQYF. The chain couples TRBV5-4 to TRBJ2-3, with TRBD2 as a possible D gene (6 bases). V was pared by 1 base and J by 1 base, with 13 bases between. The CDR3 has 16 amino acids. The germline V gene has CDR1 SGHNT and CDR2 YYREEE (reference sequence).

The rearrangement links TRBV21-1 to TRBJ2-7; the table's D call, TRBD1, was not checked against the DNA. TRBV21-1 counts as a pseudogene. The CDR3 totals 15 residues. In DNA, the CDR3 is TGTGCCAGCAGCAACGTAGGGGGTGTCGGAAACGAGCAGTACTTC. It translates to CASSNVGGVGNEQYF.

The chain recombines TRBV5-1 with TRBJ1-4; 9 bases map to TRBD1. Germline trimming cut 4 bases from V and 2 bases from J; bases unmatched to any gene: 9. The CDR3 runs to 17 residues. Per the germline V gene, CDR1 is SGHRS and CDR2 is YFSETQ. DNA of the CDR3: TGCGCCAGCAGCGTAATGACAGGGGGTTCTACTAATGAAAAACTGTTTTTT. Translating gives CASSVMTGGSTNEKLFF.

This chain links TRBV6-1 with TRBJ2-2; D is perhaps TRBD2 (6 bases). V lost 8 bases, J lost 1 base, and 11 bases lay in between. Germline-derived CDR1 and CDR2 are MNHNS and SASEGT. The CDR3 extends over 14 amino acids. The CDR3 bases are TGTGCCAGCTCCCGACTAGGGAACACCGGGGAGCTGTTTTTT. This encodes CASSRLGNTGELFF.

This rearrangement joins TRBV11-2 to TRBJ1-4, with 8 bases identical to TRBD1. The J segment lost 6 bases and the V segment lost 4 bases, leaving 4 bases of the junction unmatched. The CDR3 has 14 amino acids. Germline CDR1 and CDR2: SGHAT and FQNNGV. The CDR3 nucleotides read TGTGCCAGCAGCTCCGGGACAGGCCATGAAAAACTGTTTTTT. Its protein product is CASSSGTGHEKLFF.

V gene TRBV5-1 combines with J gene TRBJ2-1; 8 bases align to TRBD1. V lost 4 bases and J lost 8; bases outside the gene matches: 14. CDR1 and CDR2 (germline): SGHRS, YFSETQ. The CDR3 consists of 16 residues. The CDR3 here is CASSKDSGTGGDEQFF. The CDR3 DNA reads as TGCGCCAGCAGCAAAGACTCCGGGACAGGAGGGGATGAGCAGTTCTTC.

J is TRBJ1-6 and V is TRBV5-1, with 9 positions matching TRBD1. CDR1 SGHRS and CDR2 YFSETQ come from the germline V gene. V shed 7 bases, J shed 7 bases, and the junction held 12 bases outside the gene matches. The CDR3 is 16 residues long. The CDR3 DNA reads as TGCGCCAGCTCTAAGGGAGGGGGACAGGGCAATTCACCCCTCCACTTT. Protein: CASSKGGGQGNSPLHF.

V gene TRBV11-2 combines with J gene TRBJ2-7, with D uncertain. With 5 bases removed from V and 6 bases from J, the gap between germline ends came to 8 bases. CDR1 and CDR2 from the germline V gene are SGHAT and FQNNGV. The CDR3 has 11 amino acids. CDR3 residues: CASSVGPEQYF. In nucleotides, the CDR3 is TGTGCCAGCAGCGTGGGCCCCGAGCAGTACTTC.

The CDR3 spells CASSQQVVTEAFF. In DNA, the CDR3 is TGTGCCAGCAGTCAACAGGTTGTCACTGAAGCTTTCTTT. This chain uses TRBV2 with TRBJ1-1; a possible D gene is TRBD1 (5 bases). The ends were cut back, 5 bases at V and 4 bases at J, with 11 bases in the middle. The CDR3 has 13 residues. Germline CDR1 reads SNHLY; CDR2 reads FYNNEI.

The chain uses TRBV27 and TRBJ2-5; TRBD2 aligns across 7 bases. Per germline, CDR1 MNHEY and CDR2 SMNVEV (reference sequence). This CDR3 region has 15 residues. Trimming took 5 bases from V and 4 from J; bases not matched to a gene: 10. As DNA, the CDR3 is TGTGCCAGCAGTCCCAACCTCGGACTAGGAGAGACCCAGTACTTC. Its protein product is CASSPNLGLGETQYF.

Here the CDR3 DNA reads TGTGCCAGCAGTTTACGTCGGTTGGCAGATACGCAGTATTTT. It encodes CASSLRRLADTQYF. V is TRBV28 and J is TRBJ2-3; D gene uncertain. The CDR3 is 14 residues long. The germline gives CDR1 MDHEN, CDR2 SYDVKM. Trimming took 2 bases from V and 4 from J, leaving 10 bases between them.

This clone was detected a few times. The genes are TRBV5-4 and TRBJ1-4, with 10 bases that match TRBD1. From germline, CDR1 is SGHNT and CDR2 YYREEE (reference sequence). The CDR3 spans 15 residues. J was trimmed by 6 bases and V by 2 bases; bases with no gene match: 4. The CDR3 nucleotides are TGTGCCAGCAGCTTACGACAGGGGGCGGATGAAAAACTGTTTTTT. Protein sequence: CASSLRQGADEKLFF.

The chain has TRBV28 and TRBJ1-2, with D tentatively TRBD1 (5 bases). CDR3 size: 14 residues. The ends were cut back, 5 bases at V and 3 bases at J, with 13 bases in the middle. The germline CDR1 and CDR2 sequences are MDHEN and SYDVKM. CDR3 nucleotides: TGTGCCAGCAGTGACAGTTGGGGGGACTATGGCTACACCTTC. Its translation is CASSDSWGDYGYTF.

The chain recombines TRBV20-1 with TRBJ1-2; a weak D match, TRBD1 (6 bases). CDR3 length: 11 amino acids. Germline V lookup: CDR1 DFQATT, CDR2 SNEGSKA (reference sequence). V lost 5 bases to trimming and J lost 7 bases, with 11 bases between them. The CDR3 DNA reads as TGCAGTGCTCCAGGGGACGCTGGCTACACCTTC. Amino acid sequence: CSAPGDAGYTF.

The rearrangement uses TRBV29-1 and TRBJ1-2, with D maybe TRBD1 (5 bases). V was clipped by 4 bases and J by 2 bases, with 11 bases between them. The CDR3 has 13 amino acids. Germline loops: CDR1 SQVTM, CDR2 ANQGSEA. CDR3 in DNA: TGCAGCGTTGTATCCCCAGGGAACTATGGCTACACCTTC. Protein: CSVVSPGNYGYTF.

The rearrangement joins TRBV6-1 to TRBJ1-1; D not certain. The germline CDR1 and CDR2 sequences are MNHNS and SASEGT. Trimming pared 4 bases from V and 2 bases from J, leaving 20 bases between. The CDR3 is 17 residues long. In DNA, the CDR3 is TGTGCCAGCAGTGGTCACTTGGGGAGGCATATAAACACTGAAGCTTTCTTT. Protein product: CASSGHLGRHINTEAFF.

The rearrangement uses TRBV4-1 and TRBJ2-3; the match to TRBD1 covers 10 bases. With V trimmed by 4 bases and J by 2 bases, 3 bases remained unmatched. This CDR3 is built from 15 residues. Germline V CDR1 and CDR2: MGHRA, YSYEKL. CDR3 in amino acids: CASSPGQGSTDTQYF. The CDR3, as DNA: TGCGCCAGCAGCCCGGGACAGGGGTCCACAGATACGCAGTATTTT.

This chain links TRBV6-5 with TRBJ2-7; 7 bases agree with TRBD1. The V gene end was trimmed by 5 bases and the J gene end by 1 base; junction bases not matched to a gene: 5. The CDR3 consists of 14 residues. Germline CDR1 reads MNHEY; CDR2 reads SVGAGI. In nucleotides, the CDR3 is TGTGCCAGCAGTGTGACAGGGTGGTCCTACGAGCAGTACTTC. Translation gives CASSVTGWSYEQYF.

With respect to this clone: At one of its ends the junction is not consistent with the germline gene, which may arise from a read error. The chain has TRBV7-8 and TRBJ2-7; tentative D call: TRBD2 (7 bases). Germline V gene sequence: CDR1 SGHVS, CDR2 FQNEAQ. The CDR3 spans 12 residues. Here the CDR3 DNA reads TGTGCCAGCAGCTTAGTAGGGGGAGGGTGGCACTTC. Translation: CASSLVGGGWHF.